The rows below give T cell receptor beta chains drawn from one sample of a study of vaccination effects on CD4 cells after COVID-19. Here immunoSEQ multiplex PCR was the method, and the copy in TCRdb shows in-frame clones only, minus some. The table records tens of thousands of clones, 70% to 85% of them present only once. Their target antigens are unknown. The input for sequencing was CD4+ T cells from PBMCs cultured without peptide, taken before COVID-19 vaccination. The receptors were gathered from a human donor who had a prior SARS-CoV-2 infection. CDR3s include the opening cysteine and the closing phenylalanine or tryptophan. The D gene is left open where the match is weak. The listing skips clone size in some rows; elsewhere it reads once, few, many or a size class.

j_gene,d_gene,v_gene,abundance,CDR3aa,CDR3nt
TRBJ1-2,-,TRBV3-1/TRBV3-2,-,CASSQEYPTALGDGGYTF,TGTGCCAGCAGCCAAGAATATCCAACCGCCTTAGGGGATGGGGGCTACACCTTC
TRBJ2-6,TRBD1,TRBV5-6,-,CASSLVDRGPGANVLTF,TGTGCCAGCAGCTTAGTGGACAGGGGGCCTGGGGCCAACGTCCTGACTTTC
TRBJ1-2,TRBD1,TRBV18,once,CASSQGQGTRPANYGYTF,TGTGCCAGCTCACAGGGACAGGGTACAAGACCAGCTAACTATGGCTACACCTTC
TRBJ1-1,-,TRBV7-9,-,CASSRVGVPGAFF,TGTGCCAGCAGCAGGGTAGGGGTCCCGGGAGCTTTCTTT
TRBJ1-2,-,TRBV7-3,-,CASSSPGEYGYTF,TGTGCCAGCAGCTCCCCCGGGGAGTATGGCTACACCTTC
TRBJ2-2,-,TRBV5-1,-,CASSPGGTGELFF,TGCGCCAGCAGCCCAGGGGGGACCGGGGAGCTGTTTTTT
TRBJ2-7,-,TRBV3-1/TRBV3-2,-,CASSPRLGGTYEQYF,TGTGCCAGCAGCCCTAGACTAGGGGGGACCTACGAGCAGTACTTC
TRBJ2-3,TRBD1,TRBV5-1,-,CASSLQQGVDTQYF,TGCGCCAGCAGCCTCCAACAGGGGGTAGATACGCAGTATTTT
TRBJ2-4,-,TRBV4-1,-,CASSQGPAVGMRNIQYF,TGCGCCAGCAGCCAAGGGCCAGCGGTGGGCATGAGAAACATTCAGTACTTC
TRBJ2-7,-,TRBV4-2,-,CASSRSVTRASYEQYF,TGTGCCAGCAGCCGGAGTGTTACCCGCGCCTCCTACGAGCAGTACTTC
TRBJ1-6,-,TRBV6-6,-,CASSYSIGRGRSPLHF,TGTGCCAGCAGTTACTCGATAGGCAGGGGTCGATCACCCCTCCACTTT
TRBJ2-1,TRBD2,TRBV7-6,-,CASSLAWSGNNEQFF,TGTGCCAGCAGCTTAGCGTGGAGCGGGAACAATGAGCAGTTCTTC
TRBJ2-2,-,TRBV6-1,-,CASSEVDPGELFF,TGTGCCAGCAGTGAAGTGGATCCCGGGGAGCTGTTTTTT
TRBJ2-2,-,TRBV15,few,CATSRELGANTGELFF,TGTGCCACCAGCAGAGAACTGGGGGCGAACACCGGGGAGCTGTTTTTT
TRBJ2-2,-,TRBV27,few,CASSSLGGRVTNTGELFF,TGTGCCAGCAGTTCCCTCGGGGGTAGGGTTACCAACACCGGGGAGCTGTTTTTT
TRBJ2-1,-,TRBV6-5,-,CASRRGTIAYGEQFF,TGTGCCAGCAGGAGGGGGACTATAGCATATGGTGAGCAGTTCTTC
TRBJ2-3,TRBD2,TRBV12-5,-,CASAIGLAGTDTQYF,TGTGCTAGTGCCATAGGACTAGCGGGCACAGATACGCAGTATTTT
TRBJ1-3,-,TRBV5-4,-,CASGNSPLSGNTIYF,TGTGCCAGCGGCAACAGTCCCCTCTCTGGAAACACCATATATTTT
TRBJ1-1,TRBD1,TRBV12-5,-,CASGLVGQGNTEAFF,TGTGCTAGTGGTTTGGTAGGACAGGGGAACACTGAAGCTTTCTTT
TRBJ1-1,-,TRBV20-1,-,CSGWWDTEAFF,TGCAGTGGTTGGTGGGACACTGAAGCTTTCTTT
TRBJ1-2,TRBD1,TRBV6-5,-,CASSPKQGAGYGYTF,TGTGCCAGCAGTCCCAAACAGGGGGCTGGATATGGCTACACCTTC
TRBJ2-6,TRBD1,TRBV4-3,-,CASSQDPQWGQRLSGANVLTF,TGCGCCAGCAGCCAAGATCCTCAGTGGGGACAGCGCCTCTCTGGGGCCAACGTCCTGACTTTC
TRBJ2-1,-,TRBV7-3,-,CASSQGSPYNEQFF,TGTGCCAGCAGCCAAGGGAGCCCCTACAATGAGCAGTTCTTC
TRBJ1-5,-,TRBV19,-,CASTMGAQYSNQPQHF,TGTGCCAGTACCATGGGGGCACAGTATAGCAATCAGCCCCAGCATTTT
TRBJ2-7,TRBD2,TRBV14,-,CASSLLLAGHYEQYF,TGTGCCAGCAGCCTCTTACTAGCGGGTCACTACGAGCAGTACTTC
TRBJ2-7,-,TRBV30,once,CAWSARRSDEQYF,TGTGCCTGGAGTGCTAGGCGCAGCGACGAGCAGTACTTC
TRBJ2-2,TRBD1,TRBV2,-,CASTPGQGDTGELFF,TGTGCCAGCACCCCGGGACAGGGGGACACCGGGGAGCTGTTTTTT
TRBJ2-7,-,TRBV15,few,CATSRELGLYEQYF,TGTGCCACCAGCAGAGAGCTAGGACTCTACGAGCAGTACTTC
TRBJ1-1,-,TRBV27,-,CASSLSARLSRAFF,TGTGCCAGCAGTTTATCCGCCCGGCTGTCACGAGCTTTCTTT
TRBJ2-2,-,TRBV25-1,-,CASSLVRAPNTGELFF,TGTGCCAGCAGCCTAGTGCGGGCACCGAACACCGGGGAGCTGTTTTTT
TRBJ2-7,-,TRBV11-3,-,CASSSGGTGKAYF,TGTGCCAGCAGCTCAGGGGGGACGGGGAAAGCGTACTTC
TRBJ2-3,-,TRBV5-1,-,CASRRGGSSTDTQYF,TGCGCCAGCCGACGGGGCGGATCTAGCACAGATACGCAGTATTTT
TRBJ2-1,TRBD1,TRBV7-6,-,CASSLRGDRAYNEQFF,TGTGCCAGCAGCCTTCGGGGGGACAGGGCCTACAATGAGCAGTTCTTC
TRBJ2-7,-,TRBV4-3,-,CASSSTSSTDEQYF,TGCGCCAGCAGCTCAACTAGCAGCACCGACGAGCAGTACTTC
TRBJ2-5,-,TRBV18,-,CASSPRSGPQETQYF,TGTGCCAGCTCACCGAGGAGCGGACCCCAAGAGACCCAGTACTTC
TRBJ1-5,-,TRBV19,-,CASSTRDPWVQPQHF,TGTGCCAGTAGTACCCGGGACCCTTGGGTACAGCCCCAGCATTTT
TRBJ1-6,TRBD1,TRBV6-5,-,CASSSGGNSPLHF,TGTGCCAGCAGTTCAGGGGGGAATTCACCCCTCCACTTT
TRBJ2-1,-,TRBV18,-,CASSPPGLLNNEQFF,TGTGCCAGCTCACCGCCGGGACTCCTTAACAATGAGCAGTTCTTC
TRBJ1-4,TRBD1,TRBV5-1,few,CASRTGSSNEKLFF,TGCGCCAGCAGGACAGGGAGCTCTAATGAAAAACTGTTTTTT
TRBJ2-7,-,TRBV3-1/TRBV3-2,once,CASRVIVADYEQYF,TGTGCCAGCAGGGTTATAGTAGCGGACTACGAGCAGTACTTC
TRBJ2-7,TRBD2,TRBV15,once,CATRRGGLADSYEQYF,TGTGCCACCAGGAGGGGGGGACTAGCGGACTCCTACGAGCAGTACTTC